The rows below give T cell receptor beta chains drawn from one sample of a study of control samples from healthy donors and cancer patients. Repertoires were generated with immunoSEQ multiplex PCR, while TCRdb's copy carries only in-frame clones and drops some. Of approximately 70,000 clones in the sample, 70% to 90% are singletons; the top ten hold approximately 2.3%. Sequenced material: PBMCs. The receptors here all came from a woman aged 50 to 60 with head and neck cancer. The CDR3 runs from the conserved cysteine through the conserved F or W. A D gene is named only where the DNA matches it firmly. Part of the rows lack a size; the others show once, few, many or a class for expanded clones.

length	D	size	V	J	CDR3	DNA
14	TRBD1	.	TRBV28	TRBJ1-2	CASSYRGRGYGYTF	TGTGCCAGCAGCTACAGGGGGCGCGGCTATGGCTACACCTTC
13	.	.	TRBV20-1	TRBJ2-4	CSASKNPGNIQYF	TGCAGTGCTAGTAAGAACCCCGGGAACATTCAGTACTTC
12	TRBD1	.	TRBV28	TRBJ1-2	CASTATGNGYTF	TGTGCCAGCACCGCGACAGGGAATGGCTACACCTTC
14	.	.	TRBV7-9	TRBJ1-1	CASSHPVMNTEAFF	TGTGCCAGCAGCCACCCGGTCATGAACACTGAAGCTTTCTTT
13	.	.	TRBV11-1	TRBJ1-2	CASSLGGFYGYTF	TGTGCCAGCAGCTTGGGCGGCTTCTATGGCTACACCTTC
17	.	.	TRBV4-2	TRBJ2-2	CASSQDERGANTGELFF	TGTGCCAGCAGCCAAGATGAACGCGGGGCTAACACCGGGGAGCTGTTTTTT
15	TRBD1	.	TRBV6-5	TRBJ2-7	CASSYSGTGAEEQYF	TGTGCCAGCAGTTACTCCGGGACAGGGGCTGAAGAGCAGTACTTC
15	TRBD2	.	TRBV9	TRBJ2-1	CASSVVSGGNNEQFF	TGTGCCAGCAGCGTAGTTAGCGGGGGAAACAATGAGCAGTTCTTC
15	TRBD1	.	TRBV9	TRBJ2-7	CASSPRDRGQYEQYF	TGTGCCAGCAGCCCCCGGGACAGGGGGCAGTACGAGCAGTACTTC
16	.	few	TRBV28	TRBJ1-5	CASSPWTDGDNQPQHF	TGTGCCAGCAGTCCGTGGACAGACGGAGACAATCAGCCCCAGCATTTT
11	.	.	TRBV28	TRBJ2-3	CASSFRNTQYF	TGTGCCAGCAGTTTCCGAAATACGCAGTATTTT
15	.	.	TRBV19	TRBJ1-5	CASSGGTNLNQPQHF	TGTGCCAGTAGCGGCGGGACAAATTTGAATCAGCCCCAGCATTTT
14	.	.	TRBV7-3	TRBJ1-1	CASSLSGGGTEAFF	TGTGCCAGCAGCTTATCCGGGGGTGGCACTGAAGCTTTCTTT
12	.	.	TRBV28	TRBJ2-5	CASSFYAETQYF	TGTGCCAGCAGTTTTTATGCAGAGACCCAGTACTTC
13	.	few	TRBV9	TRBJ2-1	CASSVSGSNEQFF	TGTGCCAGCAGCGTTTCCGGGAGCAATGAGCAGTTCTTC
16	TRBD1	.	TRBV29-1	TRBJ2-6	CSVTGTGGGGANVLTF	TGCAGCGTTACCGGGACAGGGGGTGGTGGGGCCAACGTCCTGACTTTC
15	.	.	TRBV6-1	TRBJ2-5	CASSEVAGMYETQYF	TGTGCCAGCAGTGAAGTGGCAGGGATGTATGAGACCCAGTACTTC
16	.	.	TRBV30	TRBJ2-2	CAWSVPNGATTGELFF	TGTGCCTGGAGTGTACCGAACGGGGCGACCACCGGGGAGCTGTTTTTT
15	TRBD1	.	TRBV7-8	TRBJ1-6	CASSPRTGDNSPLHF	TGTGCCAGCAGCCCCCGGACAGGGGATAATTCACCCCTCCACTTT
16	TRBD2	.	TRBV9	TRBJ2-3	CASSGRGGGNTDTQYF	TGTGCCAGCAGCGGGCGGGGGGGCGGTAACACAGATACGCAGTATTTT
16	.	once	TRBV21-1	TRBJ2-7	CASSPRTGGLSYEQYF	TGTGCCAGCAGCCCCCGGACAGGGGGCCTTAGTTACGAGCAGTACTTC
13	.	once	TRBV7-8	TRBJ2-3	CASSLRVLDTQYF	TGTGCCAGCAGCTTACGGGTCTTGGATACGCAGTATTTT
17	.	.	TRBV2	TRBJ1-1	CASRKPLSGTQNTEAFF	TGTGCCAGCAGGAAACCCCTCTCCGGGACCCAGAACACTGAAGCTTTCTTT
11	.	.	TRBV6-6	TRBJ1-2	CASSPGRRETF	TGTGCCAGCAGTCCTGGACGACGTGAGACCTTC
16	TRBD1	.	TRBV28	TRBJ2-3	CASSSDRFNYVDTQYF	TGTGCCAGCAGTTCGGACAGGTTCAATTATGTAGATACGCAGTATTTT
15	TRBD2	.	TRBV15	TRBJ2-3	CATSSTSGVTDTQYF	TGTGCCACCAGCTCGACTAGCGGGGTCACAGATACGCAGTATTTT
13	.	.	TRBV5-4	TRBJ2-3	CASSLAPTDTQYF	TGTGCCAGCAGCTTAGCGCCCACAGATACGCAGTATTTT
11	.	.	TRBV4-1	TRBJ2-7	CASRGSYEQYF	TGCGCCAGCAGGGGGTCCTACGAGCAGTACTTC
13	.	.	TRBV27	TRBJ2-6	CASRGSGANVLTF	TGTGCCAGCAGAGGCTCTGGGGCCAACGTCCTGACTTTC
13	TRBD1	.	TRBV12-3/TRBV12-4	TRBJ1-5	CASSRQGVQPQHF	TGTGCCAGCAGTAGACAGGGGGTTCAGCCCCAGCATTTT
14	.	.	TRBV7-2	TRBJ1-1	CASSQMRLNTEAFF	TGTGCCAGCAGCCAAATGCGGTTGAACACTGAAGCTTTCTTT
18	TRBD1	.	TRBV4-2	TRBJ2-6	CASSQDWTGRSGANVLTF	TGTGCCAGCAGCCAAGATTGGACAGGCCGCTCTGGGGCCAACGTCCTGACTTTC
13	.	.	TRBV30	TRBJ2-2	CAWSNWGSGELFF	TGTGCCTGGAGTAACTGGGGCAGCGGGGAGCTGTTTTTT
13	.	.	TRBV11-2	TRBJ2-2	CASSLGGTGELFF	TGTGCCAGCAGCTTAGGGGGCACCGGGGAGCTGTTTTTT
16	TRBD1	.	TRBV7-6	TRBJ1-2	CASSLARDRYARGYTF	TGTGCCAGCAGCTTAGCGAGGGACAGGTACGCTCGTGGCTACACCTTC
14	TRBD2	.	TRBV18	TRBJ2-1	CASSPTGGNNEQFF	TGTGCCAGCTCCCCGACGGGGGGTAACAATGAGCAGTTCTTC
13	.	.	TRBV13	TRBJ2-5	CASSSYPEETQYF	TGTGCCAGCAGCTCCTACCCTGAAGAGACCCAGTACTTC
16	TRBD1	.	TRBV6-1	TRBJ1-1	CASSGSQGGRNTEAFF	TGTGCCAGCAGTGGGTCCCAGGGGGGGAGGAACACTGAAGCTTTCTTT
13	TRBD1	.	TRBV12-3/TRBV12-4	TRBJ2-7	CASRLTGVGEQYF	TGTGCCAGCAGACTAACAGGGGTGGGGGAGCAGTACTTC
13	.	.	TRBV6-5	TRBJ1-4	CASEALNGEKLFF	TGTGCCAGCGAGGCCTTAAATGGGGAAAAACTGTTTTTT
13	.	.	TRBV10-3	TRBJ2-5	CAITGSQAGTQYF	TGTGCCATCACCGGCTCCCAGGCAGGGACCCAGTACTTC
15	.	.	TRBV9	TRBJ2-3	CASSVGPVNTDTQYF	TGTGCCAGCAGCGTAGGGCCCGTGAACACAGATACGCAGTATTTT
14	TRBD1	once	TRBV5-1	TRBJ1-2	CASSLDRGNYGYTF	TGCGCCAGCAGCTTGGACAGGGGGAACTATGGCTACACCTTC
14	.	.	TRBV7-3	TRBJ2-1	CASSPLGGGDEQFF	TGTGCCAGCAGCCCCCTGGGGGGGGGCGATGAGCAGTTCTTC
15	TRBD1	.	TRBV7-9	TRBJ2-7	CASSLTGGRTYEQYF	TGTGCCAGCAGTCTCACAGGGGGTCGGACCTACGAGCAGTACTTC
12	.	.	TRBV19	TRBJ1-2	CATRRVPYGYTF	TGTGCCACCCGAAGGGTGCCCTATGGCTACACCTTC